Listed here are 2 T cell receptor beta chains from one sample, sequenced in a study of T cells in localized non-small cell lung cancer. Sequenced by immunoSEQ multiplex PCR; TCRdb stores in-frame clones only, minus some. Seen here are around 16,000 clones, 89% observed once, and the top ten hold under 35%. The sample consisted of peripheral blood, taken before any cancer treatment. The receptors were sampled from a female donor of 60 years or more with stage III squamous cell lung carcinoma.

The chain has TRBV19 and TRBJ2-5; D is possibly TRBD2 (6 bases). This CDR3 is built from 16 residues. V was pared by 4 bases and J by 4 bases, with 19 bases between. Per the germline V gene, CDR1 is LNHDA and CDR2 is SQIVND (reference sequence). Here the CDR3 DNA reads TGTGCCAGTAGTAATCGGGGGACGGGGGTCATAGAGACCCAGTACTTC. It encodes CASSNRGTGVIETQYF.

In DNA, the CDR3 is TGTGCCAGCAGCTTTTTTCTCAAAGCGGGAGTTAGGGAAAGTGCCTACAATGAGCAGTTCTTC. Residues: CASSFFLKAGVRESAYNEQFF. This rearrangement joins TRBV7-8 to TRBJ2-1, with 8 bases that match TRBD2. The CDR3 is made up of 21 amino acids. V gave up 3 bases and J gave up 2 bases; unmatched junction bases: 21. Germline assignment: CDR1 SGHVS and CDR2 FQNEAQ.